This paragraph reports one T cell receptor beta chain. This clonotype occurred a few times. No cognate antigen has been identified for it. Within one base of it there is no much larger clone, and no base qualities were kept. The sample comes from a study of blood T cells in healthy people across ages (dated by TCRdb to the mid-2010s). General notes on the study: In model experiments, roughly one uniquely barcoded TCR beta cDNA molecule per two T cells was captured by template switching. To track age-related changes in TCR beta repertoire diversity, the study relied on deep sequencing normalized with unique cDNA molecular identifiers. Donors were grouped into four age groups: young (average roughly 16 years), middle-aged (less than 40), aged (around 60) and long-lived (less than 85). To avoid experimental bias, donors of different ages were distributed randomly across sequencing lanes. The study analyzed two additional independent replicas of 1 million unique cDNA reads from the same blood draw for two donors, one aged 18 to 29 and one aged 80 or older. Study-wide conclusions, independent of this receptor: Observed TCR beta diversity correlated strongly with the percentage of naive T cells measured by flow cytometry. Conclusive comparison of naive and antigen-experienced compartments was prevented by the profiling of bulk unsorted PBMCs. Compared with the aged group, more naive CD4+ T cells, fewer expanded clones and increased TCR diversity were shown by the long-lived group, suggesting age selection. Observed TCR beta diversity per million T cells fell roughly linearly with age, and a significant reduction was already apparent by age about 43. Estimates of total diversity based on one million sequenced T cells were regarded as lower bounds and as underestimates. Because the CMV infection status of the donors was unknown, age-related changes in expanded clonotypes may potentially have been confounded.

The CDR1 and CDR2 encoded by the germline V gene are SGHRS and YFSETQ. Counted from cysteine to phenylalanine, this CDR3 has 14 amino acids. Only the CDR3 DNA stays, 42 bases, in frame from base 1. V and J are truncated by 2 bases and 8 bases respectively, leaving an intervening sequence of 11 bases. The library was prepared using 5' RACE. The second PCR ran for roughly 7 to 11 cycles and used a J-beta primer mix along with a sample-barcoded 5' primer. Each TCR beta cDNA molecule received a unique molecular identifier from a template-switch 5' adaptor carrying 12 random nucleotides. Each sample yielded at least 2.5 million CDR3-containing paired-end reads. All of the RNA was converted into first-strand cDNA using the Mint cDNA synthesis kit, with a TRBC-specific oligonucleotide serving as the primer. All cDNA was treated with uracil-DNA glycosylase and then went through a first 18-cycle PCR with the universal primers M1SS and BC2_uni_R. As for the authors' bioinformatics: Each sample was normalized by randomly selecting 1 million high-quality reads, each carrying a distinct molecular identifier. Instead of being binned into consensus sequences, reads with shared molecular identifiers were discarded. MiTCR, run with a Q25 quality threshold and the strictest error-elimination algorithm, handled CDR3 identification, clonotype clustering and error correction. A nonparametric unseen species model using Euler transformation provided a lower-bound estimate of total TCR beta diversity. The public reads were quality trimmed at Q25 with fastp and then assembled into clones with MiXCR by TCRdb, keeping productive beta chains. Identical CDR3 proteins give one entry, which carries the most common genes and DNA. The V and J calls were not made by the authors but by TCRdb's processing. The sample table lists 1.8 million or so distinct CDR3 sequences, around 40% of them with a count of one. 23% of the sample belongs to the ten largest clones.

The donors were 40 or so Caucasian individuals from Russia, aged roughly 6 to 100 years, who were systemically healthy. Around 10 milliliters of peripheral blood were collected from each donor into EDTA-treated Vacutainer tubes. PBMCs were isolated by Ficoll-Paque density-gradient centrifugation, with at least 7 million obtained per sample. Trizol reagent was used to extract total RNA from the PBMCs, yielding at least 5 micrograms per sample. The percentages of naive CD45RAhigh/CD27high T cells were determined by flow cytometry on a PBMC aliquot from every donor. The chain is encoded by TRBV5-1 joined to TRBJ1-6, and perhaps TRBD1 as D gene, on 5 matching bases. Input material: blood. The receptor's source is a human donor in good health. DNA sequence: TGCGCCAGCAGCTTCCCCCGGGACGATTCACCCCTCCACTTT. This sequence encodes CASSFPRDDSPLHF.